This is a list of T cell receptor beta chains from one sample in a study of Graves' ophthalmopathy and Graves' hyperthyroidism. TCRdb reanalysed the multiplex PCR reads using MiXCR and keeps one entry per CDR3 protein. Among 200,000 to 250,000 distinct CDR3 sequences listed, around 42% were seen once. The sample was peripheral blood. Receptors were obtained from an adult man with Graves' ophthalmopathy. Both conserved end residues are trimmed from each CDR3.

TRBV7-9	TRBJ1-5	ASSEQGTQPQH
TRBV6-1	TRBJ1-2	ASTRDDGRDGYT
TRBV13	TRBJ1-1	ASSLGTGGVAF
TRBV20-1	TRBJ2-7	SASTQEQY
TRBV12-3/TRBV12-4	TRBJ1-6	ASSSLRGNSPLH
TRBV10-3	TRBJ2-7	ASSWAQPGQGKGEQY
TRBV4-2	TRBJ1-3	ASSQETPAIWGNTIY
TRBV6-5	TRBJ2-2	ASQDLTDIGELF
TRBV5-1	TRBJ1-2	ASSLVAGSGGYT
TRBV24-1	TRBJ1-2	ATSDLDRNYGYT
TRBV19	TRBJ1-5	ASKETGRNQPQH
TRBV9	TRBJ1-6	ASSLGGQTNSPLH
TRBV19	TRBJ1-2	ASSTGQGVQGYT
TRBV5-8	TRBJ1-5	ASSQEGRAGSNQPQH
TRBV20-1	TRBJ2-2	SASAQSNTGELF
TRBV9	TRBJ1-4	ASSIPGQGSEKLF
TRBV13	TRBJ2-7	ASSLGRKPYEQY
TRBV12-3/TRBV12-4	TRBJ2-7	ASSLDWTGGSYEQY
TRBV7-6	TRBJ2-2	ASSLGETGELF
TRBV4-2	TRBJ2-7	ASSQEVQGAYEQY
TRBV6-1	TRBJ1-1	ASSYSQGTNTEAF
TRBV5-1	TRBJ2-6	ASSFDRGGGANVLT
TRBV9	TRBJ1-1	ASSDGTGAEAF
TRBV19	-	ASSTATGPLNIQF
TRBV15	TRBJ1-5	ATSRVAGGGDQPQH
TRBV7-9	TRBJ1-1	ASSWGTGENTEAF
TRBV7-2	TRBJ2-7	ASSSGTGYYEQY
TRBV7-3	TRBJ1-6	ASSLNPSGSPNSPLH
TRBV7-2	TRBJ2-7	ASSLMRGGTYEQY
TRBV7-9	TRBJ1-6	ASSPGGTSYNSPLH
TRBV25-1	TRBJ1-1	ASMNRVNTEAF
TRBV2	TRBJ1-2	ASRAGGYGYT
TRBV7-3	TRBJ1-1	ASSFQGGSTEAF
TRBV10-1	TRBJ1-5	ASSARGRQNQPQH
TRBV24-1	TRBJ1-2	ATSRGQALYGYT
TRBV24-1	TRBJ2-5	ATSDSGQGRQETQY
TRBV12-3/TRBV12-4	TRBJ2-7	ASSTLGAEQY
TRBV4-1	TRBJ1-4	ASSHTNARLGGEKLF
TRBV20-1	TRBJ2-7	SASAPHGFDYEQY
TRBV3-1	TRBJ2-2	ASSPGTRGAGELF
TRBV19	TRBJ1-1	ASSIGGGMNTEAF
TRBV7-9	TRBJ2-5	ASSSRDETQY
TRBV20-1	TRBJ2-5	SARNERGPETQY
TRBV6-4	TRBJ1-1	ASSDSGRAF
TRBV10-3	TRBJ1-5	ASSSGTFGNQPQH
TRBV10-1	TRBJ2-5	ASSDQGFQETQY
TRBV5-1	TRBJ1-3	ASSLSTSSTGNTIY
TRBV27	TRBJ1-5	ASSYLTGGNQPQH
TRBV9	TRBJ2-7	ASSVGASGPYEQY
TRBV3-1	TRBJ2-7	ASSRTGAASDEQY
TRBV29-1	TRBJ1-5	SVALSGQFNQPQH
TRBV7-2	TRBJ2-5	ASSFSGGRQETQY
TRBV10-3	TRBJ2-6	ASSLTTGANVLT
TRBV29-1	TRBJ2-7	SVVKGDRGGEQY
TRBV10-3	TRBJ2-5	AISGSGAYSATQC
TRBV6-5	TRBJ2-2	ASSYRSGRSGELF
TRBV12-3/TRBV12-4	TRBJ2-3	ASSLMRDGDTQY